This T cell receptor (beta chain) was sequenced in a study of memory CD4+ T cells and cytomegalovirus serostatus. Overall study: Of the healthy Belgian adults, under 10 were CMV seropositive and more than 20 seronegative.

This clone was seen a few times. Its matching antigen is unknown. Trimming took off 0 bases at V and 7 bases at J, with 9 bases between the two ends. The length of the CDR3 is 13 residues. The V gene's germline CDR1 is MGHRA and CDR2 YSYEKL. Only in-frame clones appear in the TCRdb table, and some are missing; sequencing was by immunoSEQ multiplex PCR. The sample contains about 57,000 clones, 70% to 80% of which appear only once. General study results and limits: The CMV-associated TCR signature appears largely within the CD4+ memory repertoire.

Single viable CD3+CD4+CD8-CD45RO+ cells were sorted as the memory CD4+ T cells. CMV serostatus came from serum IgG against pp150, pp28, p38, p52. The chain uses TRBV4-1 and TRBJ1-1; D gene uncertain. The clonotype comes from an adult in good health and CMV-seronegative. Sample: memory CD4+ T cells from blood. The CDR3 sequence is CASSQDSKGEAFF. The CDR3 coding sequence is TGCGCCAGCAGCCAAGATTCGAAGGGTGAAGCTTTCTTT.